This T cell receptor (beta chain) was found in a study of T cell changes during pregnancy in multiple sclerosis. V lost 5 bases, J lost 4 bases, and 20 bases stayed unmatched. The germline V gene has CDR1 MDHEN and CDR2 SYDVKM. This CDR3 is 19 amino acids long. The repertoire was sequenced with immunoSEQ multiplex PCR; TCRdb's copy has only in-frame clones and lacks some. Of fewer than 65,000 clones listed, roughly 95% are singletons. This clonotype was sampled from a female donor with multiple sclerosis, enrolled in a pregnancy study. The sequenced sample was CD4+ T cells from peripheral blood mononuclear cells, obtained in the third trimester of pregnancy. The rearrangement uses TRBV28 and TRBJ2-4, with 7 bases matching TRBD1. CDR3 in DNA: TGTGCCAGCAGTCCTTACCCAGACAGGGCAATTCACCTAAAAAACATTCAGTACTTC. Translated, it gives CASSPYPDRAIHLKNIQYF. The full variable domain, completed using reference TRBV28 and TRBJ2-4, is DVKVTQSSRYLVKRTGEKVFLECVQDMDHENMFWYRQDPGLGLRLIYFSYDVKMKEKGDIPEGYSVSREKKERFSLILESASTNQTSMYLCASSPYPDRAIHLKNIQYFGAGTRLSVL.